Each of the 14 T cell receptor beta chains below was sequenced from the same sample in a study of cytomegalovirus exposure and HLA in healthy donors. PCR was performed using 60 Vbeta and 13 Jbeta primers. Sequencing was performed with immunoSEQ multiplex PCR; in TCRdb, only in-frame clones are kept and a portion is missing. The repertoire holds 200,000 or so clones, with more than 65% as singletons. Material: PBMCs. Every receptor here comes from a woman aged 25 to 39 in good health and CMV-seropositive.

A single count supports this clone. The chain recombines TRBV7-6 with TRBJ2-5; D uncertain. This CDR3 has 15 amino acids. The germline V gene has CDR1 SGHVS and CDR2 FNYEAQ. V was trimmed by 6 bases and J by 5 bases, leaving 19 bases between them. CDR3 bases: TGTGCCAGCAGTCGTTACTCAAGAGTGACTGAGACCCAGTACTTC. Translated, it gives CASSRYSRVTETQYF. The full variable domain, with the rest looked up from reference TRBV7-6 and TRBJ2-5, is GAGVSQSPRYKVTKRGQDVALRCDPISGHVSLYWYRQALGQGPEFLTYFNYEAQQDKSGLPNDRFSAERPEGSISTLTIQRTEQRDSAMYRCASSRYSRVTETQYFGPGTRLLVL.

The chain employs TRBV28 and TRBJ1-3; 9 nucleotides line up with TRBD1. CDR3 length: 13 amino acids. Trimming took 6 bases from V and 4 from J; bases not matched to a gene: 1. Germline CDR1 is MDHEN and CDR2 is SYDVKM. In DNA, the CDR3 is TGTGCCAGCAGGGGGACAGGGGGAAACACCATATATTTT. It codes for CASRGTGGNTIYF. Complete variable domain (other parts from reference TRBV28 and TRBJ1-3): DVKVTQSSRYLVKRTGEKVFLECVQDMDHENMFWYRQDPGLGLRLIYFSYDVKMKEKGDIPEGYSVSREKKERFSLILESASTNQTSMYLCASRGTGGNTIYFGEGSWLTVV.

The rearrangement uses TRBV11-2 and TRBJ1-5, with D unclear. V was clipped by 5 bases and J by 1 base, with 9 bases between them. This CDR3 is 14 amino acids long. CDR1 is SGHAT and CDR2 is FQNNGV in the germline V gene. The CDR3 sequence is CASSPSGSNQPQHF. CDR3 sequence (DNA): TGTGCCAGCAGCCCCAGCGGGAGCAATCAGCCCCAGCATTTT.

Points on this clone: Different DNA sequences within this sample yield the same CDR3. This CDR3 is CASSVAGGYGYTF. In DNA form, the CDR3 reads TGTGCCAGCAGCGTAGCTGGCGGATATGGCTACACCTTC. This chain uses TRBV9 with TRBJ1-2; no reliable D call. Germline V gives CDR1 SGDLS, CDR2 YYNGEE. V lost 0 bases to trimming and J lost 5 bases, with 8 bases between them. The CDR3 totals 13 residues.

This chain connects TRBV9 to TRBJ1-1; D not certain. This CDR3 contains 14 residues. Trimming took off 3 bases at V and 0 bases at J, with 9 bases between the two ends. In germline, CDR1 is SGDLS, CDR2 YYNGEE. This chain's CDR3 is CASSADNMNTEAFF. In nucleotides, the CDR3 is TGTGCCAGCAGCGCAGATAACATGAACACTGAAGCTTTCTTT.

Details on this clone: The same CDR3 is also encoded by other DNA sequences in this sample. The V gene is TRBV5-1, the J gene TRBJ2-3, with 8 bases that match TRBD2. This CDR3 spans 15 amino acids. The V and J ends lost 0 bases and 6 bases, in that order; junction bases with no gene match: 6. The germline V gene has CDR1 SGHRS and CDR2 YFSETQ. Written as DNA, the CDR3 is TGCGCCAGCAGCTTGGCCGCGGGAGGCAGCGATACGCAGTATTTT. It specifies CASSLAAGGSDTQYF.

This clone was seen more than once but under ten times. The V call is TRBV5-1, the J call TRBJ2-4; 9 bases agree with TRBD2. The ends lost 1 base at V and 7 bases at J; junction bases unmatched: 9. The germline V gene encodes CDR1 SGHRS and CDR2 YFSETQ. The CDR3 length is 16 residues. CDR3 sequence: CASSLPAGGPFNIQYF. CDR3 in DNA: TGCGCCAGCAGCTTGCCAGCGGGGGGACCCTTCAACATTCAGTACTTC.

This chain links TRBV28 with TRBJ2-6; 10 positions agree with TRBD1. This CDR3 comprises 22 residues. Germline values: CDR1 MDHEN, CDR2 SYDVKM. After removal of 5 bases from V and 0 bases from J, the junction contained 19 bases not matched to a gene. Here the CDR3 DNA reads TGTGCCAGCAGTCCGCTGCCCGGGACAGGGGACATCCGAAGCTCTGGGGCCAACGTCCTGACTTTC. This gives the protein CASSPLPGTGDIRSSGANVLTF.

V gene TRBV9 combines with J gene TRBJ2-3; D not resolved. Trimming removed 4 bases at V and 2 bases at J, with 11 bases between. Germline V gives CDR1 SGDLS, CDR2 YYNGEE. The CDR3 covers 14 residues. The CDR3: CASSPLWFTDTQYF. CDR3 DNA: TGTGCCAGCAGCCCCCTATGGTTCACAGATACGCAGTATTTT. Together with reference TRBV9 and TRBJ2-3, the CDR3 gives the full variable domain: DSGVTQTPKHLITATGQRVTLRCSPRSGDLSVYWYQQSLDQGLQFLIQYYNGEERAKGNILERFSAQQFPDLHSELNLSSLELGDSALYFCASSPLWFTDTQYFGPGTRLTVL.

The genes are TRBV5-4 and TRBJ1-2; possible D gene TRBD1, 6 bases. The germline CDR1 and CDR2 sequences are SGHNT and YYREEE (reference sequence). The V gene lost 7 bases and the J gene lost 0 bases, with 13 bases spanning the gap. The CDR3 is 14 residues long. The CDR3 DNA reads as TGTGCCAGCTCAACAGGGTTCGCTAACTATGGCTACACCTTC. Its protein product is CASSTGFANYGYTF.

The chain employs TRBV9 and TRBJ1-2; D possibly corresponds to TRBD1 (5 bases). The ends were cut back, 0 bases at V and 7 bases at J, with 16 bases in the middle. Germline V gene lookup returns CDR1 SGDLS and CDR2 YYNGEE. The CDR3 consists of 15 residues. CDR3 bases: TGTGCCAGCAGCGTAGATCTCCTACCCGGGGGTGGCTACACCTTC. Protein product: CASSVDLLPGGGYTF.

DNA of the CDR3: TGTGCCAGCAGCACGACAGGAGTTGGTGAAAAACTGTTTTTT. It is translated as CASSTTGVGEKLFF. This chain joins TRBV28 and TRBJ1-4; TRBD1 might be the D (6 bases). Trimming cost V 6 bases and J 7 bases, with 15 bases left between them. The CDR3 loop spans 14 amino acids. The germline V gene encodes CDR1 MDHEN and CDR2 SYDVKM.

The V call is TRBV19, the J call TRBJ2-7; 10 bases are shared with TRBD2. The CDR3 totals 15 residues. V was clipped by 3 bases and J by 6 bases; unmatched bases: 8. Germline-derived CDR1 and CDR2 are LNHDA and SQIVND (reference sequence). The DNA for the CDR3 is TGTGCCAGTAGTATCCTTCTAGCGGGAGATGGCGAGCAGTACTTC. This gives the protein CASSILLAGDGEQYF.

The chain uses TRBV5-1 and TRBJ1-1; D is ambiguous. The ends were cut back, 8 bases at V and 0 bases at J, with 5 bases in the middle. Germline lookup yields CDR1 SGHRS and CDR2 YFSETQ. The CDR3 contains 11 residues. The CDR3, as DNA: TGCGCCAGTAGAATGAACACTGAAGCTTTCTTT. It specifies CASRMNTEAFF.